This entry concerns a single T cell receptor (beta chain). Its antigen is not identified. The junction differs from germline at one of its ends, possibly a read error. The data were obtained in a study of T cells in Graves' hyperthyroidism and ophthalmopathy. The wider study: Peripheral blood was drawn at first diagnosis, prior to all treatment. Broader study findings: Most thyroid clonotypes expanded above 0.001 appeared in blood too. Ophthalmopathy was identified by the model a median approximately 6.4 months ahead of onset. Ophthalmopathy was distinguished from stable hyperthyroidism by 13 V-J signatures.

There are 14 residues in the CDR3. The germline CDR1 and CDR2 sequences are LNHDA and SQIVND (reference sequence). Amplified TCR beta CDR3 regions derived from RNA transcripts. RT-PCR in the first round (using the HTBI primer set) targeted the TCR CDR3. TCRdb re-derived calls from the multiplex PCR reads in MiXCR, one entry per CDR3 protein. This table holds approximately 400,000 distinct CDR3 sequences, roughly 15% found once. The chain combines TRBV19 with TRBJ2-1, with TRBD2 matching over 7 bases. This TCR was sampled from a woman between 25 and 40 years old with Graves' ophthalmopathy. The sample taken for sequencing was blood. CDR3 bases: TGTGCCAGTAGTGCTCCGACTAGCTACAGTGAGCAGTTCTTC. This gives the protein CASSAPTSYSEQFF. Based on the CDR3 plus reference TRBV19 and TRBJ2-1, the full variable domain is DGGITQSPKYLFRKEGQNVTLSCEQNLNHDAMYWYRQDPGQGLRLIYYSQIVNDFQKGDIAEGYSVSREKKESFPLTVTSAQKNPTAFYLCASSAPTSYSEQFFGPGTRLTVL.